This paragraph reports one TCR beta chain. This clonotype was found a few times. Its antigen specificity is not known. A read error is possible here, since a much larger clone lies one base away. The data are from a study (dated by TCRdb to between 2014 and 2017). About the study as a whole: The study tested whether tumor-infiltrating Tregs in breast cancer are recruited from blood Tregs or converted in situ from other CD4+ T cell subsets.

Based on the germline V gene, the CDR1 and CDR2 sequences are MNHEY and SVGAGI. The CDR3 starts with the cysteine, ends with the phenylalanine, and has 14 residues. CDR3 DNA is the only sequence kept; it has 42 bases, read in frame from the first base. Trimming takes 5 bases from V and 3 bases from J, and the germline ends sit 12 bases apart. Full-length TCR variable regions were amplified by 5' RACE PCR using constant-region reverse primers, and then by semi-nested PCR using Nested Universal Primer A. The ReliaPrep RNA Cell Miniprep System was used to extract total RNA, which was then reverse transcribed into 5'RACE-ready cDNA with the SMARTer RACE 5'/3' Kit. Multiplex adaptors were used to barcode the full-length TCR alpha and beta libraries, which were then sequenced on an Illumina MiSeq. In the original analysis: For each of nine subset-tissue groups, sequencing data from the five patients were pooled, and the groups were compared by unsupervised clustering of TCR gene usage. The Morisita-Horn index was used to calculate repertoire similarity, with shared sequences weighted by how much each contributed to each repertoire. In TCRdb, the public reads were trimmed at Q25 with fastp and aligned with MiXCR, with productive beta chains retained. One record per CDR3 amino acid sequence lists the most common genes and DNA. The V and J calls here are based on TCRdb, not the publication. The table for this sample lists about 13,000 distinct CDR3 sequences; about a quarter of them were counted only once. Just over 3% of the sample rests with the top ten.

On the study overall, not on this receptor specifically: In terms of TCR gene usage, tumor memory CD4+ T cells clustered together with blood and lymph node memory CD4+ cells, as well as with lymph node naive CD4+ cells. Rather than covering whole repertoires, validation in the larger cohort was restricted to a single TCR beta V-J rearrangement. Tumor-infiltrating Treg TCR alpha and beta sequences overlapped most with tumor naive CD4+ T cells, then with blood naive CD4+ T cells.

The Miltenyi Naive CD4+ T Cell Isolation kit was used to purify naive CD4+ T cells, and Tregs were depleted with CD25 microbeads. Tregs, naive and memory CD4+ T cells from tumor, blood and ipsilateral draining lymph nodes of five breast cancer patients underwent full-length TCR alpha and beta sequencing. Mononuclear cells from lymph nodes or around 50 ml of peripheral blood were isolated by Ficoll density gradient centrifugation. Sorted cell populations were confirmed by FACS to exceed 90% purity. The chain is made from TRBV6-5 and TRBJ2-3; TRBD2 could be the D gene, as 5 bases match. The specimen was naive CD4+ T cells sorted from blood. Sample cell subset or site, as interpreted from the label and publication: naive CD4+ T cells, CD4+CD45RA+CD25-. The receptor comes from a female donor with breast cancer. The CDR3: CASSRTGLTDTQYF. The bases read TGTGCCAGCAGTCGGACTGGCTTGACAGATACGCAGTATTTT.